The next 9 T cell receptor beta chains were all read from a single sample in a study of shared clonotypes between healthy human individuals. Naive CD8 isolation took CD45RO-negative cells positively selected for CCR7 and excluded terminally differentiated effector memory CD45RA+ cells. Repertoires were generated with immunoSEQ multiplex PCR, while TCRdb's copy carries only in-frame clones and drops some. Among about 2 million clones listed, about 95% were seen once. Sequencing used naive CD8+ T cells sorted from blood. Every receptor here comes from a man aged 18-30 years in good health.

V gene TRBV6-5 combines with J gene TRBJ2-2; no definite D call. V was clipped by 2 bases and J by 5 bases, with 9 bases between them. The CDR3 is 14 residues long. CDR1 is MNHEY, CDR2 SVGAGI, per germline. The CDR3 spells CASSYPDGTGELFF. In DNA, the CDR3 is TGTGCCAGCAGTTACCCTGACGGGACCGGGGAGCTGTTTTTT.

This sequence joins TRBV5-6 and TRBJ2-6; D remains ambiguous. Germline V CDR1 and CDR2: SGHDT, YYEEEE. Trimming cost V 1 base and J 0 bases, with 8 bases left between them. The CDR3 is 16 amino acids. The CDR3 reads CASSLYIVSGANVLTF. In DNA form, the CDR3 reads TGTGCCAGCAGCTTGTATATAGTCTCTGGGGCCAACGTCCTGACTTTC. The full variable domain, its missing parts supplied by reference TRBV5-6 and TRBJ2-6, is DAGVTQSPTHLIKTRGQQVTLRCSPKSGHDTVSWYQQALGQGPQFIFQYYEEEERQRGNFPDRFSGHQFPNYSSELNVNALLLGDSALYLCASSLYIVSGANVLTFGAGSRLTVL.

The chain combines TRBV4-2 with TRBJ2-1, with TRBD2 as a possible D gene (5 bases). V dropped 3 bases and J dropped 10 bases, with 16 bases sitting between them. The CDR3 is made up of 14 amino acids. Germline V gives CDR1 LGHNA, CDR2 YNFKEQ. The CDR3 DNA reads as TGTGCCAGCAGCCAGAGAGAGGAGGCGCTGGAGCAGTTCTTC. Translating it yields CASSQREEALEQFF.

V and J are TRBV11-2 and TRBJ2-5; tentative D call: TRBD2 (6 bases). V dropped 0 bases and J dropped 0 bases, with 20 bases sitting between them. CDR1 and CDR2 from the germline V gene are SGHAT and FQNNGV. This CDR3 has 19 amino acids. The CDR3 DNA follows: TGTGCCAGCAGCTTAGAAGGTTGGACGCGGGATCTCTACCAAGAGACCCAGTACTTC. It specifies CASSLEGWTRDLYQETQYF.

This sequence joins TRBV14 and TRBJ2-7; TRBD2 is a possible D gene (5 bases). Germline CDR1 reads SGHDN; CDR2 reads FVKESK. Deletions cut 0 bases from V and 11 bases from J, with 14 bases between. The CDR3 covers 13 residues. The CDR3 here is CASSQESRTEEYF. Written as DNA, the CDR3 is TGTGCCAGCAGCCAAGAGTCCCGGACTGAGGAGTACTTC.

DNA of the CDR3: TGTGCCAGCAGTGAGGAAGGGGATACCGGGGAGCTGTTTTTT. Its protein product is CASSEEGDTGELFF. The rearrangement uses TRBV27 and TRBJ2-2; tentatively, D is TRBD1 (5 bases). The CDR3 spans 14 residues. V was pared by 5 bases and J by 5 bases, with 12 bases between. CDR1 and CDR2 from the germline V gene are MNHEY and SMNVEV (reference sequence).

The rearrangement uses TRBV10-2 and TRBJ2-7, with 12 bases lining up with TRBD2. The CDR3 sequence is 16 residues long. With 10 bases clipped from V and 2 bases from J, the junction kept 12 bases outside the gene matches. Germline V CDR1 and CDR2: WSHSY, SAAADI. CDR3 nucleotides: TGCGCCACCCAACTCAAGCTAGCGGGAGGGCCCTACGAGCAGTACTTC. It specifies CATQLKLAGGPYEQYF.

The rearrangement joins TRBV28 to TRBJ2-3; 9 bases agree with TRBD2. Germline CDR1 is MDHEN and CDR2 is SYDVKM. J lost 4 bases, V lost 2 bases, and 7 bases had no gene match. The length of the CDR3 is 16 residues. This CDR3 reads CASSLKILAGPDTQYF. CDR3 sequence (DNA): TGTGCCAGCAGTTTAAAAATACTAGCGGGCCCAGATACGCAGTATTTT.

This chain uses TRBV10-3 with TRBJ1-6, with a tentative D call TRBD1 (6 bases). CDR3 length: 13 amino acids. Germline V gene lookup returns CDR1 ENHRY and CDR2 SYGVKD. Trimming left V 11 bases short and J 5 bases short, with 13 bases between. DNA for the CDR3: TGTGCCGCGAGGACAGAGGATAATTCACCCCTCCACTTT. This translates into CAARTEDNSPLHF.